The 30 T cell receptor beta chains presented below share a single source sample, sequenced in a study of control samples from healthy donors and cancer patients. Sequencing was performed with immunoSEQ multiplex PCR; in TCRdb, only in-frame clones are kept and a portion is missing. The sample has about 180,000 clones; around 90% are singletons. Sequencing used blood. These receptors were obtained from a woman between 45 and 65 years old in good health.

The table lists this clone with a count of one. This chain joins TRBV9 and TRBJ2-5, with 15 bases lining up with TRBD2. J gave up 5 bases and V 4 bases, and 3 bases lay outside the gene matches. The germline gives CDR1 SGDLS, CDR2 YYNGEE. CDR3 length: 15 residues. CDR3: CASSPGLAGGETQYF. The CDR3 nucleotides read TGTGCCAGCAGCCCTGGACTAGCGGGGGGGGAGACCCAGTACTTC.

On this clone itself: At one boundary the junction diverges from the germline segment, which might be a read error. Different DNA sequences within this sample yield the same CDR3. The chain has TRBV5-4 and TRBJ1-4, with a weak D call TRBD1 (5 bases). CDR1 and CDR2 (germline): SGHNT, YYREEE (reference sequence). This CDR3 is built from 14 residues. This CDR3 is CASSYQRGDEKLFF. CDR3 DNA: TGCGCCAGCAGCTACCAACGGGGGGATGAAAAACTGTTTTTT.

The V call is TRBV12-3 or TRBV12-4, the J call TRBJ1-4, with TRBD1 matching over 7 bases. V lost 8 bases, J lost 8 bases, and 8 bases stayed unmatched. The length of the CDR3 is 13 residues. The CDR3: CASAKGAEEKLFF. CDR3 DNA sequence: TGTGCCAGCGCTAAGGGGGCCGAAGAAAAACTGTTTTTT.

The CDR3 region is CASSLNYEQYF. The DNA for the CDR3 is TGCGCCAGCAGCCTCAACTACGAGCAGTACTTC. The chain joins TRBV5-1 to TRBJ2-7; D uncertain. CDR3 size: 11 residues. In germline, CDR1 is SGHRS, CDR2 YFSETQ. V gave up 4 bases and J gave up 3 bases, with 5 bases separating them.

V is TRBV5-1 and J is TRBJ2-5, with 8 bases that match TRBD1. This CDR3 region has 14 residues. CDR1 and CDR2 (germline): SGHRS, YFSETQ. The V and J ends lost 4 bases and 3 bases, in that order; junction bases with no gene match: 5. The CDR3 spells CASSTQTGEETQYF. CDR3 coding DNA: TGCGCCAGCAGCACCCAGACAGGGGAAGAGACCCAGTACTTC.

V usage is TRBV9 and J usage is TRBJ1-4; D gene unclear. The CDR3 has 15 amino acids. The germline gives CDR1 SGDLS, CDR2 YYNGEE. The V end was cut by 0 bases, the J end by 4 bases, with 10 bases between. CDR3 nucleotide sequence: TGTGCCAGCAGCGTAGACAGCTACTTTAATGAAAAACTGTTTTTT. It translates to CASSVDSYFNEKLFF.

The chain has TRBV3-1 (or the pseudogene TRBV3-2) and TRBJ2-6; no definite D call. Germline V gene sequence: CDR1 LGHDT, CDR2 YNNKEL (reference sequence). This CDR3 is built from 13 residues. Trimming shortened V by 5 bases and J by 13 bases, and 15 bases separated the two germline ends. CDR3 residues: CASSSLAARVLTF. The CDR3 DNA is TGTGCCAGCAGCTCCCTGGCGGCTCGGGTCCTGACTTTC.

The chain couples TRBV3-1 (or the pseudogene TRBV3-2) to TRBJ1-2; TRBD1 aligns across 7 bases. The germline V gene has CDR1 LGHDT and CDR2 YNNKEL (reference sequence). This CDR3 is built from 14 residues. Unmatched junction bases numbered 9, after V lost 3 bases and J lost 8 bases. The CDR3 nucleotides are TGTGCCAGCAGCCAGGAAACGACAGGGAAGGGCTACACCTTC. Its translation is CASSQETTGKGYTF.

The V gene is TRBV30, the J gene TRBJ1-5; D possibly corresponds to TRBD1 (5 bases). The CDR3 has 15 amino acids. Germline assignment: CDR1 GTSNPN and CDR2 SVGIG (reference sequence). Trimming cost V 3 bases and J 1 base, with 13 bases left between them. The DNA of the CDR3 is TGTGCCTGGAGCTATGGACACTCAAGCAATCAGCCCCAGCATTTT. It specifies CAWSYGHSSNQPQHF.

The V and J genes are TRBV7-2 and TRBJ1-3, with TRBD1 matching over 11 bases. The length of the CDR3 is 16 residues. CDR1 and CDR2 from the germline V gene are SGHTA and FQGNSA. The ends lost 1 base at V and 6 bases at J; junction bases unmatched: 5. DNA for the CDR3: TGTGCCAGCAGCTTAGTCGTAGGACAGGGGGCAAACACCATATATTTT. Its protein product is CASSLVVGQGANTIYF.

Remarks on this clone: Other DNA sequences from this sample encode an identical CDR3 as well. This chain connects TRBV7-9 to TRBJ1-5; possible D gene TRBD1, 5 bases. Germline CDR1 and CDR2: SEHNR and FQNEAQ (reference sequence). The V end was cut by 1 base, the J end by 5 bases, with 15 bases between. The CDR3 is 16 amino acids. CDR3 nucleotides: TGTGCCAGCAGCTTAGTTGTGGGGGAGGCAGATCAGCCCCAGCATTTT. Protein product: CASSLVVGEADQPQHF. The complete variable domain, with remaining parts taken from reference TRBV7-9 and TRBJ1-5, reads DTGVSQNPRHKITKRGQNVTFRCDPISEHNRLYWYRQTLGQGPEFLTYFQNEAQLEKSRLLSDRFSAERPKGSFSTLEIQRTEQGDSAMYLCASSLVVGEADQPQHFGDGTRLSIL.

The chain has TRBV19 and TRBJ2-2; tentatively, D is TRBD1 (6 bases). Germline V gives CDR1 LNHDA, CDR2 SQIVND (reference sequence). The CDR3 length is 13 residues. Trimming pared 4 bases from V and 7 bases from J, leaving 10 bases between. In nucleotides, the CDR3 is TGTGCCAGTAGTAGGGTCAGGGGCGGGGAGCTGTTTTTT. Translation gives CASSRVRGGELFF.

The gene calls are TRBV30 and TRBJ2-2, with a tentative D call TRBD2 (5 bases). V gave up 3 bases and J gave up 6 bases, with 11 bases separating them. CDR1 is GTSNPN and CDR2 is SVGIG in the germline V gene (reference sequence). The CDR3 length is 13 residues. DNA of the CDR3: TGTGCCTGGAGGACGGGGTCCGCCGGGGAGCTGTTTTTT. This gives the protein CAWRTGSAGELFF.

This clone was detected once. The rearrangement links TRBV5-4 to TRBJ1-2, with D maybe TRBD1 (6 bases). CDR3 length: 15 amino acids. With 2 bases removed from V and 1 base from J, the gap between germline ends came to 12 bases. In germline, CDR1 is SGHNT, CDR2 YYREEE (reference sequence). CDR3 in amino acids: CASSFTGRSNYGYTF. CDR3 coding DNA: TGTGCCAGCAGCTTTACAGGGAGGAGTAACTATGGCTACACCTTC.

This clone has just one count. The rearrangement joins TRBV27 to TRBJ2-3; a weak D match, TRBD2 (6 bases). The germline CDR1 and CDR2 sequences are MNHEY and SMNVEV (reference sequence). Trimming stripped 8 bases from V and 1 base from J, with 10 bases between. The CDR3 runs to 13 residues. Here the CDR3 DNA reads TGTGCCAGCCCCCGGAGGGGCACAGATACGCAGTATTTT. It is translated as CASPRRGTDTQYF.

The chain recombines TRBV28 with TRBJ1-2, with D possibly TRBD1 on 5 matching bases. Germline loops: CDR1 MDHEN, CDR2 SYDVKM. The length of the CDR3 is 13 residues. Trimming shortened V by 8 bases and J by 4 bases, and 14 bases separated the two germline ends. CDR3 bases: TGTGCCAGCCGAAAGGGACCGCTCTATGGCTACACCTTC. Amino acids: CASRKGPLYGYTF.

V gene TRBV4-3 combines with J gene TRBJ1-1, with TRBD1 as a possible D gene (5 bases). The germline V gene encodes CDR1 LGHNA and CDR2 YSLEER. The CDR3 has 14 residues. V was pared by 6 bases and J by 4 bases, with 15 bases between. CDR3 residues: CASRTGQLGTEAFF. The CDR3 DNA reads TGCGCCAGCAGAACAGGCCAGCTGGGCACTGAAGCTTTCTTT.

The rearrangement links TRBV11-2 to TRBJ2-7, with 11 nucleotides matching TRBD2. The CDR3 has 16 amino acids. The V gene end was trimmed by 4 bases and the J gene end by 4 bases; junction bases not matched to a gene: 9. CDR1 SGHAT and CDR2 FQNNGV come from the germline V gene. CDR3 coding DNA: TGTGCCAGCAGCTCCCAGGGGTCTAGCGGGAGGTACGAGCAGTACTTC. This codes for CASSSQGSSGRYEQYF.

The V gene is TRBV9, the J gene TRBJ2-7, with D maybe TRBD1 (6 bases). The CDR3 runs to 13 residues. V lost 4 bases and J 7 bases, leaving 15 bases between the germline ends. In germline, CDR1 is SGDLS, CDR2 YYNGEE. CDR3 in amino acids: CASSRSGVGEQYF. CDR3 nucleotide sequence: TGTGCCAGCAGCCGTTCAGGGGTGGGGGAGCAGTACTTC.

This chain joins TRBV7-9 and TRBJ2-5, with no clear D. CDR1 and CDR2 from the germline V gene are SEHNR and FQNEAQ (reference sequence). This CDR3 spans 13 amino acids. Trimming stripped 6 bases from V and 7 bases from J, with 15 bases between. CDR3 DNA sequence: TGTGCCAGCAGTCTAGATACCCCCGGGACCCAGTACTTC. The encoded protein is CASSLDTPGTQYF. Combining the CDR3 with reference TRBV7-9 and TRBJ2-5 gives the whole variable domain DTGVSQNPRHKITKRGQNVTFRCDPISEHNRLYWYRQTLGQGPEFLTYFQNEAQLEKSRLLSDRFSAERPKGSFSTLEIQRTEQGDSAMYLCASSLDTPGTQYFGPGTRLLVL.

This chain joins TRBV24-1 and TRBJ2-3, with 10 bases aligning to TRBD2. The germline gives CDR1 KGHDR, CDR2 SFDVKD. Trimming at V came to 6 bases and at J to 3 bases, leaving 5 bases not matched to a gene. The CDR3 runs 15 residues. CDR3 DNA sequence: TGTGCCACCAGTTCTAGCGGGAGAGGGACAGATACGCAGTATTTT. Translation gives CATSSSGRGTDTQYF.

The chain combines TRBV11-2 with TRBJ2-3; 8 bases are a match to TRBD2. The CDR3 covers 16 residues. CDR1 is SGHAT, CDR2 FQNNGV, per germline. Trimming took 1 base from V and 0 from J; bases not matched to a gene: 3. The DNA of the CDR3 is TGTGCCAGCAGCTTAGCGGGCGGGGGGAGCACAGATACGCAGTATTTT. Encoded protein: CASSLAGGGSTDTQYF.

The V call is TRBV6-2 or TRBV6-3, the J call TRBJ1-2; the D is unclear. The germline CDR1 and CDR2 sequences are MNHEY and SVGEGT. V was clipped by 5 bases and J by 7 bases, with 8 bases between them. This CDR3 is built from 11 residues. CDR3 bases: TGTGCCAGCAGTCCGTCTGGTGGCTACACCTTC. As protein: CASSPSGGYTF.

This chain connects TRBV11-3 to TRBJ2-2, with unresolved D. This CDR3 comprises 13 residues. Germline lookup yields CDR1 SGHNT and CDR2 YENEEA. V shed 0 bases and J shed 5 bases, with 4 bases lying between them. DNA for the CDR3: TGTGCCAGCAGCTTAGAAGCAACCGGGGAGCTGTTTTTT. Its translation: CASSLEATGELFF.

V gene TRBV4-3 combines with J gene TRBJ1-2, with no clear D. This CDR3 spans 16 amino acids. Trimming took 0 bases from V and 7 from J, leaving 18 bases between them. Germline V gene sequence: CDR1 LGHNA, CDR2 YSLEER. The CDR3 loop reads CASSQDLQDPWSGYTF. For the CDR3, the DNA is TGCGCCAGCAGCCAAGATTTGCAGGACCCCTGGTCTGGCTACACCTTC.

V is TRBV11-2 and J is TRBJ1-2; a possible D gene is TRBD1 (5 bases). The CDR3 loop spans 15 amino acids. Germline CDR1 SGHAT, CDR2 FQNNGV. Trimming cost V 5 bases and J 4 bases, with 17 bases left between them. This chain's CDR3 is CASSQYRRTIYGYTF. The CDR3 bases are TGTGCCAGCAGCCAATACAGGAGAACGATCTATGGCTACACCTTC.

Here the CDR3 DNA reads TGTGCCAGCAGGGCAGGGGCGTTTGGCTACACCTTC. Translation: CASRAGAFGYTF. The V and J genes are TRBV12-3 or TRBV12-4 and TRBJ1-2, with D maybe TRBD1 (6 bases). Trimming cost V 6 bases and J 7 bases, with 12 bases left between them. The CDR3 runs 12 residues.

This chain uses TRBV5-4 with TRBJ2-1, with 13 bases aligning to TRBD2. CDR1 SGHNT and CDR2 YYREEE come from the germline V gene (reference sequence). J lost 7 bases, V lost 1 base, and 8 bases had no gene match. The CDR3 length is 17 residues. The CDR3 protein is CASSLQLLAGGQNEQFF. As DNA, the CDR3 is TGTGCCAGCAGCTTGCAGTTACTAGCGGGGGGGCAAAATGAGCAGTTCTTC. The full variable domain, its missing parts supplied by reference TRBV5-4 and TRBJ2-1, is ETGVTQSPTHLIKTRGQQVTLRCSSQSGHNTVSWYQQALGQGPQFIFQYYREEENGRGNFPPRFSGLQFPNYSSELNVNALELDDSALYLCASSLQLLAGGQNEQFFGPGTRLTVL.

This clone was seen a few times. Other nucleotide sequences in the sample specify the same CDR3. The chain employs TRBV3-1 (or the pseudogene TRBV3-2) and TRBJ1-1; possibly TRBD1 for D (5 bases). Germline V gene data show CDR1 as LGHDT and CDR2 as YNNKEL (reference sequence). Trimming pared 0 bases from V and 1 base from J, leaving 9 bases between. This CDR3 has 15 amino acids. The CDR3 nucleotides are TGTGCCAGCAGCCAAGAGGGGGTGGGGAACACTGAAGCTTTCTTT. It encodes CASSQEGVGNTEAFF.

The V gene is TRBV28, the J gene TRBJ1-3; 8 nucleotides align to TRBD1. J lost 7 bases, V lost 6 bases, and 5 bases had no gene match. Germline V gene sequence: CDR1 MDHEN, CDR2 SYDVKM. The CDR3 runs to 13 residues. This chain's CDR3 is CASSEGQGNTIYF. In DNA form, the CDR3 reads TGTGCCAGCAGCGAAGGACAGGGTAACACCATATATTTT. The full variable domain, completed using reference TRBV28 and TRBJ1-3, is DVKVTQSSRYLVKRTGEKVFLECVQDMDHENMFWYRQDPGLGLRLIYFSYDVKMKEKGDIPEGYSVSREKKERFSLILESASTNQTSMYLCASSEGQGNTIYFGEGSWLTVV.